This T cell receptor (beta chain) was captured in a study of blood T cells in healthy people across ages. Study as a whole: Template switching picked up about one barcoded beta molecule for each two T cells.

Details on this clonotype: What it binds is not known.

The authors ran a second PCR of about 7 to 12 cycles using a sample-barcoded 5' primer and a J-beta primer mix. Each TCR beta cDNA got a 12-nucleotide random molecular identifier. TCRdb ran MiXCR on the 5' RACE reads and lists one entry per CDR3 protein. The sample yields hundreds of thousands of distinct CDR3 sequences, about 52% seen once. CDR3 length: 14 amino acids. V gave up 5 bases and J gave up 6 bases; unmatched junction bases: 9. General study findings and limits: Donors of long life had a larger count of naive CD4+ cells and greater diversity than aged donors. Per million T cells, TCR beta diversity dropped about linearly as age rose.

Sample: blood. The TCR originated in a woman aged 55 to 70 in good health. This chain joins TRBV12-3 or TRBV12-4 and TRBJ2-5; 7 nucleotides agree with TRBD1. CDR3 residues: CASSLRGTDKTQYF. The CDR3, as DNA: TGTGCCAGCAGTCTCAGAGGGACAGACAAGACCCAGTACTTC.